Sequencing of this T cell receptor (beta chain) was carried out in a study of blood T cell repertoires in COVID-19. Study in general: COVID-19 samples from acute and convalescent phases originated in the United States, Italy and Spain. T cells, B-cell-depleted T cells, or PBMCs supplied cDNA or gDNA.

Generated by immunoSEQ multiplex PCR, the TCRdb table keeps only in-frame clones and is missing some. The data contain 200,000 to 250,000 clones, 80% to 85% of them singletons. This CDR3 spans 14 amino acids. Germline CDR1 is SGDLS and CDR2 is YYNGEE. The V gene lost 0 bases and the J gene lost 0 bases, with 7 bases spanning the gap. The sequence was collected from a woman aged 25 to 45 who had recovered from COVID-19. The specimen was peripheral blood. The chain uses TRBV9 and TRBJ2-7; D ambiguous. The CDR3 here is CASSVGYSSYEQYF. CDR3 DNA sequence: TGTGCCAGCAGCGTAGGGTACAGCTCCTACGAGCAGTACTTC.